This is a list of T cell receptor beta chains from one sample in a study of cytomegalovirus exposure and HLA in healthy donors. This table comes from immunoSEQ multiplex PCR, and its TCRdb copy is limited to in-frame clones, with some not included. Among about 200,000 clones listed, 75% to 90% were seen once. The sequencing input was PBMCs. The receptors were sampled from a boy aged 2 to 9 in good health and CMV-seronegative. Both conserved end residues are part of each CDR3. A D gene is named only where the DNA matches it firmly. A row's size may be missing; if present it is once, few, many or a size class.

D gene: -; V gene: TRBV11-3; clone size: -; J gene: TRBJ2-2; CDR3 protein: CASSLVTDTGELFF; CDR3 DNA: TGTGCCAGCAGCTTAGTAACAGACACCGGGGAGCTGTTTTTT
D gene: -; V gene: TRBV9; clone size: -; J gene: TRBJ1-5; CDR3 protein: CASSVGEGQPQHF; CDR3 DNA: TGTGCCAGCAGCGTAGGGGAGGGACAGCCCCAGCATTTT
D gene: -; V gene: TRBV30; clone size: -; J gene: TRBJ1-5; CDR3 protein: CAWSSGTGYQPQHF; CDR3 DNA: TGTGCCTGGAGTTCGGGAACGGGATATCAGCCCCAGCATTTT
D gene: TRBD2; V gene: TRBV4-1; clone size: -; J gene: TRBJ2-5; CDR3 protein: CASSQEGVRLAPGETQYF; CDR3 DNA: TGCGCCAGCAGCCAAGAAGGGGTTAGACTAGCCCCGGGGGAGACCCAGTACTTC
D gene: TRBD2; V gene: TRBV7-9; clone size: -; J gene: TRBJ2-7; CDR3 protein: CASSSALTPSGSLQEQYF; CDR3 DNA: TGTGCCAGCAGCTCTGCGCTAACTCCTAGCGGGAGTTTGCAAGAGCAGTACTTC
D gene: -; V gene: TRBV27; clone size: -; J gene: TRBJ1-1; CDR3 protein: CASSDDSNTEAFF; CDR3 DNA: TGTGCCAGCAGTGACGACAGTAATACTGAAGCTTTCTTT
D gene: TRBD2; V gene: TRBV7-3; clone size: -; J gene: TRBJ2-5; CDR3 protein: CASSLAGGPKRETQYF; CDR3 DNA: TGTGCCAGCAGCTTAGCGGGGGGGCCCAAGCGAGAGACCCAGTACTTC
D gene: -; V gene: TRBV6-5; clone size: -; J gene: TRBJ1-5; CDR3 protein: CASRSGGISNQPQHF; CDR3 DNA: TGTGCCAGCAGATCCGGGGGGATTAGCAATCAGCCCCAGCATTTT
D gene: TRBD2; V gene: TRBV5-1; clone size: -; J gene: TRBJ2-5; CDR3 protein: CASSFLALGTSRETQYF; CDR3 DNA: TGCGCCAGCAGCTTTCTAGCCCTAGGGACTAGCCGAGAGACCCAGTACTTC
D gene: -; V gene: TRBV11-2; clone size: -; J gene: TRBJ1-6; CDR3 protein: CASSLDRYRYNSPLHF; CDR3 DNA: TGTGCCAGCAGCTTAGATCGGTATCGTTATAATTCACCCCTCCACTTT
D gene: -; V gene: TRBV18; clone size: -; J gene: TRBJ2-4; CDR3 protein: CASSSSGAANIQYF; CDR3 DNA: TGTGCCAGCTCATCCTCAGGGGCGGCGAACATTCAGTACTTC
D gene: TRBD1; V gene: TRBV4-1; clone size: once; J gene: TRBJ2-5; CDR3 protein: CASSQPGQSWETQYF; CDR3 DNA: TGCGCCAGCAGCCAACCGGGACAGAGTTGGGAGACCCAGTACTTC
D gene: -; V gene: TRBV28; clone size: -; J gene: TRBJ1-2; CDR3 protein: CASSQDRRSNYGYTF; CDR3 DNA: TGTGCCAGCAGCCAAGACAGACGCTCTAACTATGGCTACACCTTC
D gene: TRBD2; V gene: TRBV7-3; clone size: -; J gene: TRBJ2-3; CDR3 protein: CASSALAGARLTDTQYF; CDR3 DNA: TGTGCCAGCAGCGCCCTAGCGGGGGCTCGTTTGACAGATACGCAGTATTTT
D gene: TRBD2; V gene: TRBV5-5; clone size: -; J gene: TRBJ2-7; CDR3 protein: CASSITGGVLEQYF; CDR3 DNA: TGTGCCAGCAGCATTACGGGGGGGGTTCTCGAGCAGTACTTC
D gene: -; V gene: TRBV27; clone size: -; J gene: TRBJ2-1; CDR3 protein: CASSWSVSYNEQFF; CDR3 DNA: TGTGCCAGCAGTTGGTCGGTCTCCTACAATGAGCAGTTCTTC
D gene: -; V gene: TRBV28; clone size: -; J gene: TRBJ2-7; CDR3 protein: CASSLQVAGKAYEQYF; CDR3 DNA: TGTGCCAGCAGTCTCCAGGTGGCAGGGAAGGCCTACGAGCAGTACTTC
D gene: -; V gene: TRBV5-8; clone size: -; J gene: TRBJ1-6; CDR3 protein: CASSLAEEQSSPLHF; CDR3 DNA: TGTGCCAGCAGCTTGGCCGAGGAGCAGTCTTCACCCCTCCACTTT
D gene: -; V gene: TRBV7-9; clone size: -; J gene: TRBJ2-7; CDR3 protein: CASSLTGEGAGEQYF; CDR3 DNA: TGTGCCAGCAGCTTAACGGGTGAGGGGGCGGGAGAGCAGTACTTC
D gene: -; V gene: TRBV28; clone size: -; J gene: TRBJ2-1; CDR3 protein: CASSMQGFHEQFF; CDR3 DNA: TGTGCCAGCAGTATGCAGGGTTTTCATGAGCAGTTCTTC
D gene: TRBD1; V gene: TRBV2; clone size: -; J gene: TRBJ2-5; CDR3 protein: CASSGRTGRETQYF; CDR3 DNA: TGTGCCAGCAGTGGGAGGACAGGGCGAGAGACCCAGTACTTC
D gene: -; V gene: TRBV5-8; clone size: -; J gene: TRBJ2-5; CDR3 protein: CASSIGSNQETQYF; CDR3 DNA: TGTGCCAGCAGCATCGGGTCGAATCAAGAGACCCAGTACTTC
D gene: -; V gene: TRBV9; clone size: -; J gene: TRBJ2-1; CDR3 protein: CASTEDGDNEQFF; CDR3 DNA: TGTGCCAGCACCGAAGACGGGGACAATGAGCAGTTCTTC
D gene: TRBD1; V gene: TRBV25-1; clone size: -; J gene: TRBJ1-2; CDR3 protein: CASSVDRDREDYGYTF; CDR3 DNA: TGTGCCAGCAGTGTGGACCGGGACAGGGAAGACTATGGCTACACCTTC
D gene: TRBD2; V gene: TRBV10-3; clone size: -; J gene: TRBJ2-5; CDR3 protein: CAISDAGLAGGGMRETQYF; CDR3 DNA: TGTGCCATCAGTGACGCGGGACTAGCGGGAGGAGGGATGCGGGAGACCCAGTACTTC
D gene: -; V gene: TRBV5-5; clone size: -; J gene: TRBJ2-3; CDR3 protein: CASSLTGTSTDTQYF; CDR3 DNA: TGTGCCAGCAGCCTAACCGGGACTAGCACAGATACGCAGTATTTT
D gene: -; V gene: TRBV5-1; clone size: -; J gene: TRBJ2-7; CDR3 protein: CASSPGQPYEQYF; CDR3 DNA: TGCGCCAGCAGCCCCGGACAGCCTTACGAGCAGTACTTC
D gene: TRBD1; V gene: TRBV27; clone size: -; J gene: TRBJ2-2; CDR3 protein: CASSLITGGHGELFF; CDR3 DNA: TGTGCCAGCAGTTTAATCACAGGGGGACATGGGGAGCTGTTTTTT
D gene: -; V gene: TRBV19; clone size: -; J gene: TRBJ2-7; CDR3 protein: CASSIMYTSGEQYF; CDR3 DNA: TGTGCCAGTAGTATTATGTACACCTCGGGCGAGCAGTACTTC
D gene: TRBD1; V gene: TRBV6-6; clone size: few; J gene: TRBJ2-2; CDR3 protein: CASTDTTGKNTGELFF; CDR3 DNA: TGTGCCAGCACGGATACGACAGGGAAGAACACCGGGGAGCTGTTTTTT
D gene: TRBD2; V gene: TRBV4-1; clone size: -; J gene: TRBJ2-1; CDR3 protein: CASSQDRASGRAWSYNEQFF; CDR3 DNA: TGCGCCAGCAGCCAAGATCGGGCTAGCGGGAGGGCCTGGTCCTACAATGAGCAGTTCTTC
D gene: -; V gene: TRBV6-5; clone size: -; J gene: TRBJ1-4; CDR3 protein: CASSYSEVNEKLFF; CDR3 DNA: TGTGCCAGCAGTTACTCTGAGGTTAATGAAAAACTGTTTTTT
D gene: -; V gene: TRBV5-1; clone size: -; J gene: TRBJ2-1; CDR3 protein: CASSVGESGNEQFF; CDR3 DNA: TGCGCCAGCAGCGTCGGAGAAAGCGGCAATGAGCAGTTCTTC
D gene: TRBD2; V gene: TRBV9; clone size: -; J gene: TRBJ2-1; CDR3 protein: CASSVGDGGAYNEQFF; CDR3 DNA: TGTGCCAGCAGCGTAGGAGACGGGGGGGCCTACAATGAGCAGTTCTTC
D gene: -; V gene: TRBV5-4; clone size: -; J gene: TRBJ1-3; CDR3 protein: CASSSGQGRNTIYF; CDR3 DNA: TGTGCCAGCAGCTCCGGGCAGGGCAGAAACACCATATATTTT